This T cell receptor beta chain was recorded in a study of T cell responses to AZD1222 COVID-19 vaccine (dated by TCRdb to the early 2020s). Study-wide context: TCR sequencing covered 233 trial participants: 200 to 220 given two doses of AZD1222 and some 25 given two doses of MenACWY control vaccine. Trial participants were enrolled by age into 18-55, 56-69 and 70-plus year subgroups, with approximately 150, 30 and 60 TCR-sequenced participants respectively.

Concerning this clone itself: Its antigen is still unknown. No per-base quality is available; no much larger clone lies one base away.

Per the publication, the time point label means: about 28 days (+/-7) after the second vaccine dose. AZD1222 recipients whose second dose came at about 4 weeks and those whose second dose came at about 12 weeks were combined into one group, since spike-specific TCR depth and breadth did not differ between the two schedules. Samples from vaccinated people were obtained from the UK trials COV001 and COV002, which included a single-blind randomized controlled phase 2/3 trial of AZD1222 (ChAdOx1 nCoV-19) in healthy adults. For TCRbeta chain sequencing, PBMC samples from trial participants were taken at day 0 and at day 28 after the second dose. The junction shows trimming of 1 base on V and 4 bases on J, plus 7 bases between the germline ends. The germline V gene yields SGHTA for CDR1 and FQGNSA for CDR2. The CDR3, cysteine through phenylalanine, is 13 amino acids long. The DNA shown is the 39-base CDR3, in frame from base 1.

Overall results and qualifications from the work: In the small 56-69-year group, the increase in depth fell short of significance, most likely because of low power. Participants were mostly white British, with more females than males. The authors suggested clonal diversity may have been underestimated. No day 14 peak-response samples were available, so repertoires were characterized only after the peak T cell response. Conclusions about previously exposed vaccinees are limited, since just six AZD1222 recipients were seropositive for SARS-CoV-2 at baseline. A significant rise in spike-specific TCR breadth and depth was observed after two AZD1222 doses relative to day 0 and relative to MenACWY recipients. The whole spike protein was spanned by vaccine-associated CD4 TCRs, and dominant responses were seen in regions 160-218 and 743-854. Reportedly, almost half of the unique spike-specific TCRs recognized epitopes lying outside the regions that are mutated in the B.1.351 and B.1.1.7 variants.

The CDR3 regions of human TCRbeta chains were subjected to immunosequencing. Concerning the study's data processing: TCRs in the repertoires were compared against a reference library of SARS-CoV-2-specific TCRs that had been generated with the MIRA antigen-specificity platform. Breadth was defined as the fraction of unique TCRs that were SARS-CoV-2-associated, and depth was defined as the fraction of total T cells that were SARS-CoV-2-associated. Using the MIRA data, each spike-specific TCR was mapped to the spike region that the TCR reacts to and placed in a CD4 or CD8 class. Log10-transformed breadth and depth values were compared by one-way ANOVA with Sidak's multiple comparisons tests. The clones in this table, taken by TCRdb from immuneACCESS, are in-frame only. Not every clone is retained; where verified, under half of the shortfall comes from an unresolved V gene, and the cause of the rest is unknown. D and trimming come from the DNA, and the V and J calls and clone size come from that table. This sample holds 120,000 to 150,000 clones; under 95% were observed only once. About 1.8% of the sample belongs to the ten largest clones.

The TCR originated in an adult who received the AZD1222 COVID-19 vaccine. This chain is built from TRBV7-2 and TRBJ1-1, with an unclear D gene assignment. Here the sequenced sample was peripheral blood, taken 28 days after the second AZD1222 dose. Here the CDR3 is given as CASSLVTATEAFF. The DNA sequence follows: TGTGCCAGCAGCTTAGTAACAGCCACTGAAGCTTTCTTT.